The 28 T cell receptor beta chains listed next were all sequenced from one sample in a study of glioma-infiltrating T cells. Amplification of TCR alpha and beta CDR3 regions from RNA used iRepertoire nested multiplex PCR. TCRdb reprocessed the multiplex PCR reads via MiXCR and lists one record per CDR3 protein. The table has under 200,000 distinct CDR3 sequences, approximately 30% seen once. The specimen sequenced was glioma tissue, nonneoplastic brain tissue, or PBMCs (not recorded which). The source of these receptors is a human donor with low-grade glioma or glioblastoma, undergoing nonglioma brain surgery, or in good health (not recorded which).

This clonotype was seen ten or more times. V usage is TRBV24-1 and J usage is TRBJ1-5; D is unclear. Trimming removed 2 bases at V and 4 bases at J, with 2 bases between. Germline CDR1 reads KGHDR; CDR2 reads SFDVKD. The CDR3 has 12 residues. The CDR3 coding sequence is TGTGCCACCAGTGATTCGAATCAGCCCCAGCATTTT. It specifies CATSDSNQPQHF.

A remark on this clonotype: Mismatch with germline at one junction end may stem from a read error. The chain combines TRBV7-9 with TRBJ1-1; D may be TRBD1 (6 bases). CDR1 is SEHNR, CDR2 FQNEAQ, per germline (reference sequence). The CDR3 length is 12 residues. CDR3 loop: CASSPGDTEASF. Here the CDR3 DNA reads TGTGCCAGCAGCCCAGGGGACACCGAAGCTTCCTTT. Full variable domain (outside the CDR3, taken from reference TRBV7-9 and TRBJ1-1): DTGVSQNPRHKITKRGQNVTFRCDPISEHNRLYWYRQTLGQGPEFLTYFQNEAQLEKSRLLSDRFSAERPKGSFSTLEIQRTEQGDSAMYLCASSPGDTEASFGQGTRLTVV.

The CDR3 region has the DNA TGTGCCAGTAGTATCCGAGCGGGAAGTGACAATGAGCAGTACTTC. Translating it yields CASSIRAGSDNEQYF. The chain combines TRBV19 with TRBJ2-7, with 7 bases lining up with TRBD2. The length of the CDR3 is 15 residues. The junction had 12 bases not matched to a gene; V was cut back by 3 bases and J by 7 bases. CDR1 and CDR2 (germline): LNHDA, SQIVND (reference sequence).

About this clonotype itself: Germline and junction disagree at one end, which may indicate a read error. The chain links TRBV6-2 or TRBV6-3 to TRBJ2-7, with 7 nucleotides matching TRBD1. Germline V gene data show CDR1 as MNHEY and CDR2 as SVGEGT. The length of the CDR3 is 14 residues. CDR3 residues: CASSSQTGPRERYF. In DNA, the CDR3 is TGTGCCAGCAGTTCCCAGACAGGGCCCCGCGAGCGGTACTTC.

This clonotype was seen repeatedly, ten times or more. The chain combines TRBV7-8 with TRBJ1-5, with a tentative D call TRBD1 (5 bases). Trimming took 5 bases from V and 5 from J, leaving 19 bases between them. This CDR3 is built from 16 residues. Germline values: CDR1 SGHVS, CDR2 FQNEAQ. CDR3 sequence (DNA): TGTGCCAGCAGCCCGGGACCGCCGGCCCCCGATCAGCCCCAGCATTTT. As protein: CASSPGPPAPDQPQHF.

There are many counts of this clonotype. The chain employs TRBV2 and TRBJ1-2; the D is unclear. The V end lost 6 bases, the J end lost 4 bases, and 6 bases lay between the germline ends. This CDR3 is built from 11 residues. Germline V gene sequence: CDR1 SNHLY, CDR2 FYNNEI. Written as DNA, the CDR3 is TGTGCCAGCAGGCGTATCTATGGCTACACCTTC. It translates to CASRRIYGYTF.

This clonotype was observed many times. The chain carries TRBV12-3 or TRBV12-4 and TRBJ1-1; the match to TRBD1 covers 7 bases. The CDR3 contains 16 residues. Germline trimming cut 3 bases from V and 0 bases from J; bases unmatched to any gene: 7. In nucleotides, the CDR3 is TGTGCCAGCAGTTTCCCGACAGGGCCGATGAACACTGAAGCTTTCTTT. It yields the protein CASSFPTGPMNTEAFF.

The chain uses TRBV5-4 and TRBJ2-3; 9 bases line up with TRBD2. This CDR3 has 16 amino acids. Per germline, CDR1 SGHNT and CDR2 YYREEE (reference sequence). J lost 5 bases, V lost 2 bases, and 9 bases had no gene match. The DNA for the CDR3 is TGTGCCAGCAGCTTTAGCGGGAGAGGCTCGGGAGATACGCAGTATTTT. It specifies CASSFSGRGSGDTQYF.

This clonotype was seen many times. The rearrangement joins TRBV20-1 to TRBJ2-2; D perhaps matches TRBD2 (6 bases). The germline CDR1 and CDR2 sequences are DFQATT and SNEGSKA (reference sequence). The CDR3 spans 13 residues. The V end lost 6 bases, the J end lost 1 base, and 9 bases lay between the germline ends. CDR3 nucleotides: TGCAGTGCCGGGCGGGAGAACACCGGGGAGCTGTTTTTT. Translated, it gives CSAGRENTGELFF.

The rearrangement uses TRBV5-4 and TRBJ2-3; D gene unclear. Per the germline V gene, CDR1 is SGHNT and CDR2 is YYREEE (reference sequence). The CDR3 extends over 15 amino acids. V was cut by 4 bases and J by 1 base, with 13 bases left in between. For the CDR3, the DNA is TGTGCCAGCAGCGAGGACCCGATTGGCACAGATACGCAGTATTTT. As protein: CASSEDPIGTDTQYF.

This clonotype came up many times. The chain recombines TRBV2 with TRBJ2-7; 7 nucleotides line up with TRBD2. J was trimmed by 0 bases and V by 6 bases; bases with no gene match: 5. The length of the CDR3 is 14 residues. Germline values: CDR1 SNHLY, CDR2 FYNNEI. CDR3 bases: TGTGCCAGCAGGATGAGCGGGAACTCCTACGAGCAGTACTTC. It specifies CASRMSGNSYEQYF.

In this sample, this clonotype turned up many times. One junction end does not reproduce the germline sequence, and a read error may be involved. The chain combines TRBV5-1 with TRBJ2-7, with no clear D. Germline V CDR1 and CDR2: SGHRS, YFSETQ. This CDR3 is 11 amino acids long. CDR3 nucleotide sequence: TGTGCCAGCAGCTTAGGGTACGAGCAGTACTTC. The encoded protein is CASSLGYEQYF.

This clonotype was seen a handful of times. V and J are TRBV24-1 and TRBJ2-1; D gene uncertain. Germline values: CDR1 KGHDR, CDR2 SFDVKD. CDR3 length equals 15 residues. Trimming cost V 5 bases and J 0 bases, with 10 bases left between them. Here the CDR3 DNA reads TGTGCCACCAGTGGTCCGCTGAGCTCCTACAATGAGCAGTTCTTC. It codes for CATSGPLSSYNEQFF.

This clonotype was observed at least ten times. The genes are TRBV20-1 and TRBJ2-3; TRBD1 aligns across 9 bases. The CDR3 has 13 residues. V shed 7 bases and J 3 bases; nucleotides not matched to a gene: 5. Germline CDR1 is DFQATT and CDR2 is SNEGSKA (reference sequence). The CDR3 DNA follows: TGCAGTGTCAGGACAGGGGCAACAGATACGCAGTATTTT. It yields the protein CSVRTGATDTQYF.

The DNA of the CDR3 is TGTGCCAGCAGTTTGGTTTTTGGGGGGAGGGTGTCCAATGAGCAGTTCTTC. Translation: CASSLVFGGRVSNEQFF. The gene calls are TRBV12-3 or TRBV12-4 and TRBJ2-1, with TRBD2 matching over 7 bases. Trimming took 3 bases from V and 6 from J; bases not matched to a gene: 14. This CDR3 has 17 amino acids.

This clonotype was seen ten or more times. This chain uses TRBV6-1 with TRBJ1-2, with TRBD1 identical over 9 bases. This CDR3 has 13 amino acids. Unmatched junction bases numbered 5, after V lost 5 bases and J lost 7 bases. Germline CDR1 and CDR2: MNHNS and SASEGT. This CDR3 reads CASSPTGGLGYTF. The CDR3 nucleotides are TGTGCCAGCAGTCCTACAGGGGGCCTTGGCTACACCTTC.

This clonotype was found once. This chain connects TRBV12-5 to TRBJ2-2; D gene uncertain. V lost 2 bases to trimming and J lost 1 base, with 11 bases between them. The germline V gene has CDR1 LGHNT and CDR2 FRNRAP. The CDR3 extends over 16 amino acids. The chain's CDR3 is CASGLIQVLNTGELFF. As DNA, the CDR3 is TGTGCTAGTGGTTTGATCCAGGTGTTGAACACCGGGGAGCTGTTTTTT.

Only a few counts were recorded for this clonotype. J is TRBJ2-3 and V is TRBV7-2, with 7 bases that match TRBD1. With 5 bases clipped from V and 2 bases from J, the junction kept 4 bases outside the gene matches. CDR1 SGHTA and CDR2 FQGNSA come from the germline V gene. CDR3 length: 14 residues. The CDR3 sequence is CASSETGVTDTQYF. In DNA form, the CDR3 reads TGTGCCAGCAGCGAAACAGGGGTCACAGATACGCAGTATTTT. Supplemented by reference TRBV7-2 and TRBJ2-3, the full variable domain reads GAGVSQSPSNKVTEKGKDVELRCDPISGHTALYWYRQSLGQGLEFLIYFQGNSAPDKSGLPSDRFSAERTGGSVSTLTIQRTQQEDSAVYLCASSETGVTDTQYFGPGTRLTVL.

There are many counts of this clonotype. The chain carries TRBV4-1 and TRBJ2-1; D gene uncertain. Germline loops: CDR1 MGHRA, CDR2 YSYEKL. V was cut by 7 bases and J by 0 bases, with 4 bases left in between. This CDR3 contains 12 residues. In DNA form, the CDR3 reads TGCGCCAGCAAAAGCTCCTACAATGAGCAGTTCTTC. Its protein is CASKSSYNEQFF.

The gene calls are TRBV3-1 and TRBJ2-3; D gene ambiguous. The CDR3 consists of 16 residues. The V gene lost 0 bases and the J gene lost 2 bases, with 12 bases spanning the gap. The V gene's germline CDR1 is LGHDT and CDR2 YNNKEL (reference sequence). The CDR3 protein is CASSQESRRNTDTQYF. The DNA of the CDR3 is TGTGCCAGCAGCCAAGAGTCCAGGCGGAACACAGATACGCAGTATTTT.

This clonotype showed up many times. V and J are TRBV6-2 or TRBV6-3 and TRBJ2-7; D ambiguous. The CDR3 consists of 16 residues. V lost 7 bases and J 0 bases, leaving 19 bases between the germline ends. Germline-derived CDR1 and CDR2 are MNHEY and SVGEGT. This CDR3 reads CASTTPSGYSSYEQYF. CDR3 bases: TGTGCCAGCACCACCCCCAGTGGCTACAGCTCCTACGAGCAGTACTTC.

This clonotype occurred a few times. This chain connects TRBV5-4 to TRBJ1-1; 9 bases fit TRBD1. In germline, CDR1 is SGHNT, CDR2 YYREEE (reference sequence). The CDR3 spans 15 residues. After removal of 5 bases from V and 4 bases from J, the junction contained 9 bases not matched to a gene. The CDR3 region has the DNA TGTGCCAGCAGAAAAGAACAGGGGGCGAGCACTGAAGCTTTCTTT. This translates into CASRKEQGASTEAFF. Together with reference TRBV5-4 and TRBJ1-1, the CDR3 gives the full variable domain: ETGVTQSPTHLIKTRGQQVTLRCSSQSGHNTVSWYQQALGQGPQFIFQYYREEENGRGNFPPRFSGLQFPNYSSELNVNALELDDSALYLCASRKEQGASTEAFFGQGTRLTVV.

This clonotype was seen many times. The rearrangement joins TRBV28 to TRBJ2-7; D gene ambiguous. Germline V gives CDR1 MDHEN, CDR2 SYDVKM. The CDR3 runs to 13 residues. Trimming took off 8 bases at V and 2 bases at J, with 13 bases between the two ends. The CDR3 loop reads CASCPLSTYEQYF. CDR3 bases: TGTGCCAGCTGCCCACTATCTACCTACGAGCAGTACTTC.

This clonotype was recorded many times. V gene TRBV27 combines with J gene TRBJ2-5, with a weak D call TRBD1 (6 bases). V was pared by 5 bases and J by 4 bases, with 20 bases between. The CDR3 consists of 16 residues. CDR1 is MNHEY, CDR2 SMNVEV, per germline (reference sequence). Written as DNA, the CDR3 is TGTGCCAGCAGTCCCTTTATAACAGGGAGACTAGAGACCCAGTACTTC. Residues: CASSPFITGRLETQYF.

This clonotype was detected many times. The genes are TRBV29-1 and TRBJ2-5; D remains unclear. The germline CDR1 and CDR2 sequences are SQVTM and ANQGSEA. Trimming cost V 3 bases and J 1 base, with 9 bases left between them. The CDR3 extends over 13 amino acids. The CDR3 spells CSVDSTLQETQYF. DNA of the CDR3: TGCAGCGTTGACTCTACTCTCCAAGAGACCCAGTACTTC.

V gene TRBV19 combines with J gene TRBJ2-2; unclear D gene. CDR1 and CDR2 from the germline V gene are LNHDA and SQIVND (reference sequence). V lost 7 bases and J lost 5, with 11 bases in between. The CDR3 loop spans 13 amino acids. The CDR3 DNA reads TGTGCCAGTAACCCGGCCCATACCGGGGAGCTGTTTTTT. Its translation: CASNPAHTGELFF.

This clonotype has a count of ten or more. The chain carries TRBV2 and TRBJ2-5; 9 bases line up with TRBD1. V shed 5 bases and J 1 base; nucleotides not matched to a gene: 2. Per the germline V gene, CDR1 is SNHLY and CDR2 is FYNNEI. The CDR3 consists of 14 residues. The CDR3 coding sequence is TGTGCCAGCAGTTGGACAGGGGTCCAAGAGACCCAGTACTTC. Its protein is CASSWTGVQETQYF.

Here the CDR3 DNA reads TGTGCCATCAGTTCCGGGCTGCTAGCGGGTGCGCTATTAAAAAAAGAGACCCAGTACTTC. Translating gives CAISSGLLAGALLKKETQYF. The chain carries TRBV10-3 and TRBJ2-5, with TRBD2 matching 8 bases. Trimming at V came to 5 bases and at J to 3 bases, leaving 23 bases not matched to a gene. Germline assignment: CDR1 ENHRY and CDR2 SYGVKD. The CDR3 has 20 amino acids.